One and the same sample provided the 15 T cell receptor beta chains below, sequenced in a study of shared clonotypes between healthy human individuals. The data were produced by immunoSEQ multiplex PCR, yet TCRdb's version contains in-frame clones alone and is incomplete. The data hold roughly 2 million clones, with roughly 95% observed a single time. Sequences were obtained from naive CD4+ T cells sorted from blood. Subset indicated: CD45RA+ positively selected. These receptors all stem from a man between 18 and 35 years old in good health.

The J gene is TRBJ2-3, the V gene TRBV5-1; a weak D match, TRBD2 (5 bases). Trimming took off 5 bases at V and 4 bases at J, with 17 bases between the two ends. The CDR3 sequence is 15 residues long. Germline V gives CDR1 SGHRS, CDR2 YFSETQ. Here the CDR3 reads CASRIRGSAPDTQYF. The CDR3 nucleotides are TGCGCCAGCAGGATCCGGGGAAGTGCGCCAGATACGCAGTATTTT.

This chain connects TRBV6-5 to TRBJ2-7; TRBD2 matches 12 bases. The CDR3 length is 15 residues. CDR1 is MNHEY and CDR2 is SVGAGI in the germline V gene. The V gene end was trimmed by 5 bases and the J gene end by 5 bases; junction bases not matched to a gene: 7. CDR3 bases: TGTGCCAGCAGTACACTAGCGGGGGGAGCTCACGAGCAGTACTTC. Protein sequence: CASSTLAGGAHEQYF.

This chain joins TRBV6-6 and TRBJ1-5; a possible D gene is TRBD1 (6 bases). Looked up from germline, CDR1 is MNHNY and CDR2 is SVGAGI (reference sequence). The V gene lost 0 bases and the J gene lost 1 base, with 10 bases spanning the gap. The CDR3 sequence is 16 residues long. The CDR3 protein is CASSYSGGSSNQPQHF. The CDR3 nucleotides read TGTGCCAGCAGTTACTCCGGGGGCTCAAGCAATCAGCCCCAGCATTTT.

Here the CDR3 reads CSAIRVAGGYNEQFF. DNA for the CDR3: TGCAGCGCGATTCGAGTAGCGGGGGGGTACAATGAGCAGTTCTTC. The chain carries TRBV29-1 and TRBJ2-1; 11 bases align to TRBD2. Germline values: CDR1 SQVTM, CDR2 ANQGSEA. This CDR3 has 15 amino acids. Unmatched junction bases numbered 9, after V lost 7 bases and J lost 4 bases.

The CDR3 DNA is TGTGCCAGCAGCTGGGGGGCGGACTATGGCTACACCTTC. As protein: CASSWGADYGYTF. The V call is TRBV5-6, the J call TRBJ1-2, with D perhaps matching TRBD1 (6 bases). Trimming took 3 bases from V and 3 from J, leaving 9 bases between them. Germline-derived CDR1 and CDR2 are SGHDT and YYEEEE. The CDR3 runs 13 residues.

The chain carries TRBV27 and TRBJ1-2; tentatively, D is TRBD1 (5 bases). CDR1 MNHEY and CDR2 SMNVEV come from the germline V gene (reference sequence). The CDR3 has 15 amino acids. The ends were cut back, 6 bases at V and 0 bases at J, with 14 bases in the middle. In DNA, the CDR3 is TGTGCCAGCAGCCTTAGACAGACCTCTAACTATGGCTACACCTTC. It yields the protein CASSLRQTSNYGYTF.

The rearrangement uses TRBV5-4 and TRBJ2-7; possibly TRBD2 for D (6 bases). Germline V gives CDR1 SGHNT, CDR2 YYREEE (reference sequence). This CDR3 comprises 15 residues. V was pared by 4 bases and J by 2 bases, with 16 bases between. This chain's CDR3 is CASSAGGASPYEQYF. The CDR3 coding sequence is TGTGCCAGCAGCGCTGGAGGGGCATCTCCCTACGAGCAGTACTTC.

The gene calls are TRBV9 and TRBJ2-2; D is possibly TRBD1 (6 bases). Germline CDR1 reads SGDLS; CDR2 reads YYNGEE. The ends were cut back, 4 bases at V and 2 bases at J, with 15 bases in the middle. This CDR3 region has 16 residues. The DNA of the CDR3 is TGTGCCAGCAGCCCAACGACAGGATTTAACACCGGGGAGCTGTTTTTT. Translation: CASSPTTGFNTGELFF. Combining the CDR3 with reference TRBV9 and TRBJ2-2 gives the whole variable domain DSGVTQTPKHLITATGQRVTLRCSPRSGDLSVYWYQQSLDQGLQFLIQYYNGEERAKGNILERFSAQQFPDLHSELNLSSLELGDSALYFCASSPTTGFNTGELFFGEGSRLTVL.

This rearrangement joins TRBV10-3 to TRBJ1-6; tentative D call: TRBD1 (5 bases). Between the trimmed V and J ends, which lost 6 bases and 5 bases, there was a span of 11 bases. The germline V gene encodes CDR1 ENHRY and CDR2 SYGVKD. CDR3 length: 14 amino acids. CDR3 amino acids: CAIRAGTDNSPLHF. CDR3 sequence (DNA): TGTGCCATCAGAGCCGGGACCGATAATTCACCCCTCCACTTT.

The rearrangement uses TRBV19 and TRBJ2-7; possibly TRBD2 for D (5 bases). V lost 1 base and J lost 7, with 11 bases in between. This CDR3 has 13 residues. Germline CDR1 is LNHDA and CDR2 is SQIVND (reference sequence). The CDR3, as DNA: TGTGCCAGTAGTATAGGGCCGGGGAAGGAGCAGTACTTC. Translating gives CASSIGPGKEQYF.

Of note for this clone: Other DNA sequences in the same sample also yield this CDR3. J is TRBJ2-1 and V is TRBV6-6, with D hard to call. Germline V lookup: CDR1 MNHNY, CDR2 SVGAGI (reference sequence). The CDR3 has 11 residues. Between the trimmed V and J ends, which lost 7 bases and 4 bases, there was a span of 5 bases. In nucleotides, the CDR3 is TGTGCCAGCACAGGTTACAATGAGCAGTTCTTC. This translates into CASTGYNEQFF.

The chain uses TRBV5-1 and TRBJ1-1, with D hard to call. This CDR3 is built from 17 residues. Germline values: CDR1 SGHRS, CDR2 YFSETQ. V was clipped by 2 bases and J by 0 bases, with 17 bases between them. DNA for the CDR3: TGCGCCAGCAGCTTACCTAGGGAACAGATCATGAACACTGAAGCTTTCTTT. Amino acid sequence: CASSLPREQIMNTEAFF.

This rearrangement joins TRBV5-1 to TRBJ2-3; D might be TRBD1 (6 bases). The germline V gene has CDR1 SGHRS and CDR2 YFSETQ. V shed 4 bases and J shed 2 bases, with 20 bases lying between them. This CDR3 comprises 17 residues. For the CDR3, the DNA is TGCGCCAGCAGCGGCCCGGGACACCTAATACCCACAGATACGCAGTATTTT. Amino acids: CASSGPGHLIPTDTQYF.

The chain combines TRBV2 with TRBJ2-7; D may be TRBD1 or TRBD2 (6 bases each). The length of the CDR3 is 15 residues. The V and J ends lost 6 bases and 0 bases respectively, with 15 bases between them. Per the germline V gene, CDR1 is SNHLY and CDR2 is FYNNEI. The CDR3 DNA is TGTGCCAGCAGCTCCCGACGGGGGCCCTCCTACGAGCAGTACTTC. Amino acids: CASSSRRGPSYEQYF. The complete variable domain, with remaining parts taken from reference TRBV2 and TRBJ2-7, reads EPEVTQTPSHQVTQMGQEVILRCVPISNHLYFYWYRQILGQKVEFLVSFYNNEISEKSEIFDDQFSVERPDGSNFTLKIRSTKLEDSAMYFCASSSRRGPSYEQYFGPGTRLTVT.

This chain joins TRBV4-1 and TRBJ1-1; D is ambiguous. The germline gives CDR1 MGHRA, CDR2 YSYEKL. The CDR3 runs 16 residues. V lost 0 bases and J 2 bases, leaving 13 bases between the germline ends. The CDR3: CASSQEIHHINTEAFF. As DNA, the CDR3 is TGCGCCAGCAGCCAAGAGATACACCATATCAACACTGAAGCTTTCTTT.